This T cell receptor beta chain was retrieved from a study of technical replicates of blood from a handful of donors. TCRdb's copy holds only in-frame clones and misses some; the assay was immunoSEQ multiplex PCR. The sample yields approximately 13,000 clones, approximately 86% seen once. Per the germline V gene, CDR1 is MDHEN and CDR2 is SYDVKM. V lost 11 bases and J 3 bases, leaving 13 bases between the germline ends. The CDR3 length is 12 residues. The receptor's source is a human donor in good health. Sequences were obtained from PBMCs. The chain links TRBV28 to TRBJ1-2; no firm D call. CDR3 region: CAASRKDYGYTF. The CDR3 bases are TGTGCCGCTAGCAGGAAGGACTATGGCTACACCTTC.